This T cell receptor beta chain originates from a study of blood T cell repertoires in COVID-19. About the study: From the United States, Italy and Spain came samples of acute and convalescent COVID-19. T cells, B-cell-depleted T cells, or PBMCs supplied cDNA or gDNA.

Residents of over 20 US areas, aged about 18 to 100 years, made up the participants. Original processing notes: How many nucleated cells were present was estimated from reference gene primer amplification. Using immunoSEQ multiplex PCR, the repertoire was profiled, and TCRdb retains in-frame clones only, with some absent. That table is the source of V, J and clone size, and D and trimming were worked out from the DNA. The sample carries 200,000 to 250,000 clones, 87% recorded once. This clone was detected only once. V trimming: 4 bases; J trimming: 3 bases; junction bases outside the gene matches: 11. The germline CDR1 and CDR2 sequences are SGHAT and FQNNGV. The CDR3 sequence is 17 residues long.

The chain couples TRBV11-2 to TRBJ2-7, with TRBD2 matching over 11 bases. Sequencing used PBMCs or T cells enriched from blood (not recorded which). The TCR originated in a man aged 25-40 years who had recovered from COVID-19. The CDR3 DNA sequence: TGTGCCAGCAGCTCCCTTAGCGGGAGGGATCAATTCTACGAGCAGTACTTC. Its protein product is CASSSLSGRDQFYEQYF.